Shown below are 22 T cell receptor beta chains from a single sample sequenced in a study of T cells after yellow fever vaccination. TCRdb re-analysed the 5' RACE reads in MiXCR, keeping a single row per CDR3 protein. The sample lists about 230,000 distinct CDR3 sequences, over 6.5% occurring once. The sample in question was CD4+ T cells sorted from PBMCs, obtained on the day of the yellow fever booster vaccination. These TCRs come from a man aged 30 to 39 who received the YFV17D yellow fever vaccine.

This chain uses TRBV29-1 with TRBJ2-1; TRBD2 agrees at 13 bases. CDR3 length: 13 amino acids. From germline, CDR1 is SQVTM and CDR2 ANQGSEA. V gave up 6 bases and J gave up 10 bases; unmatched junction bases: 6. The CDR3 DNA is TGCAGCGTCGGACTAGCGGGAGCATACGAGCAGTTCTTC. Its translation is CSVGLAGAYEQFF.

This chain's CDR3 is CASSQDRTSGAMHNEQFF. The DNA for the CDR3 is TGTGCCAGCAGCCAGGACCGGACTAGCGGGGCGATGCACAATGAGCAGTTCTTC. This chain joins TRBV4-2 and TRBJ2-1; 12 bases agree with TRBD2. The CDR3 consists of 18 residues. J lost 5 bases, V lost 3 bases, and 11 bases had no gene match. CDR1 and CDR2 (germline): LGHNA, YNFKEQ.

This clonotype was recorded a few times. The V and J genes are TRBV9 and TRBJ1-2; 8 bases match TRBD1. The CDR3 loop spans 13 amino acids. The V gene's germline CDR1 is SGDLS and CDR2 YYNGEE. V lost 6 bases to trimming and J lost 6 bases; unmatched junction nucleotides: 7. As DNA, the CDR3 is TGTGCCAGCAAAACGGACAGGGTGAATGGCTACACCTTC. Protein: CASKTDRVNGYTF.

This clonotype has at least ten counts. The chain combines TRBV10-3 with TRBJ1-2; D is perhaps TRBD1 (6 bases). Germline loops: CDR1 ENHRY, CDR2 SYGVKD. The CDR3 totals 14 residues. CDR3 nucleotides: TGTGCGACTAAGCAGGGGAGTACTAACTATGGCTACACCTTC. Translation gives CATKQGSTNYGYTF.

The chain combines TRBV19 with TRBJ2-7; tentative D call: TRBD2 (6 bases). Germline V gives CDR1 LNHDA, CDR2 SQIVND (reference sequence). The CDR3 has 14 amino acids. The ends were cut back, 11 bases at V and 2 bases at J, with 19 bases in the middle. The CDR3 region has the DNA TGTGCCTCGTCCGGGGGAGTCGAGGCCTACGAGCAGTACTTC. Translation gives CASSGGVEAYEQYF.

This clonotype was seen many times. The CDR3 protein is CASRSDRMMDTQYF. CDR3 DNA sequence: TGCGCCAGCAGAAGCGATAGGATGATGGATACGCAGTATTTT. The chain joins TRBV5-1 to TRBJ2-3; D is unresolved. CDR1 and CDR2 from the germline V gene are SGHRS and YFSETQ. Trimming left V 5 bases short and J 6 bases short, with 16 bases between. The CDR3 has 14 residues. Combining the CDR3 with reference TRBV5-1 and TRBJ2-3 gives the whole variable domain KAGVTQTPRYLIKTRGQQVTLSCSPISGHRSVSWYQQTPGQGLQFLFEYFSETQRNKGNFPGRFSGRQFSNSRSEMNVSTLELGDSALYLCASRSDRMMDTQYFGPGTRLTVL.

This clonotype has only a few counts. The chain couples TRBV5-4 to TRBJ2-5; TRBD2 is a possible D gene (5 bases). CDR1 SGHNT and CDR2 YYREEE come from the germline V gene (reference sequence). V lost 1 base to trimming and J lost 4 bases, with 11 bases between them. The length of the CDR3 is 14 residues. CDR3 region: CASSLLSEGETQYF. The CDR3 DNA is TGTGCCAGCAGCTTGCTTAGCGAGGGAGAGACCCAGTACTTC.

This clonotype came up a few times. The V call is TRBV5-5, the J call TRBJ2-5; D unclear. Trimming shortened V by 1 base and J by 2 bases, and 12 bases separated the two germline ends. The germline gives CDR1 SGHKS, CDR2 YYEKEE (reference sequence). CDR3 length: 15 amino acids. The CDR3 loop is CASSLRFMEQETQYF. The CDR3, as DNA: TGTGCCAGCAGCTTGCGTTTTATGGAACAAGAGACCCAGTACTTC.

The CDR3: CASSQSSLAVYEQYF. The CDR3 DNA is TGTGCCAGCAGTCAATCATCCCTAGCGGTATACGAGCAGTACTTC. The chain links TRBV7-9 to TRBJ2-7, with TRBD2 matching over 7 bases. V dropped 6 bases and J dropped 4; count of bases not matched to a gene: 12. Germline-derived CDR1 and CDR2 are SEHNR and FQNEAQ (reference sequence). The CDR3 is made up of 15 amino acids.

This clonotype was recorded at least ten times. The V gene is TRBV7-6, the J gene TRBJ2-7, with TRBD1 as a possible D gene (6 bases). This CDR3 is built from 13 residues. V lost 4 bases and J lost 3, with 10 bases in between. The germline V gene has CDR1 SGHVS and CDR2 FNYEAQ. CDR3 coding DNA: TGTGCCAGCAGCTCCCTAGGGGGCTACGAGCAGTACTTC. Its translation: CASSSLGGYEQYF.

This clonotype came up many times. V usage is TRBV7-2 and J usage is TRBJ2-1; no reliable D call. Deletions cut 0 bases from V and 3 bases from J, with 6 bases between. The germline gives CDR1 SGHTA, CDR2 FQGNSA. This CDR3 contains 14 residues. The CDR3 DNA is TGTGCCAGCAGCTTAGCTTACCTCTACAATGAGCAGTTCTTC. Residues: CASSLAYLYNEQFF.

The rearrangement links TRBV18 to TRBJ2-5; D is unclear. Trimming left V 8 bases short and J 6 bases short, with 13 bases between. The CDR3 covers 12 residues. CDR1 KGHSH and CDR2 LQKENI come from the germline V gene. The CDR3 sequence is CASTSRLQTQYF. The CDR3 DNA sequence: TGTGCCAGCACGAGCAGGTTACAGACCCAGTACTTC.

The table lists this clonotype with a few counts. The chain links TRBV24-1 to TRBJ2-2, with 11 bases that match TRBD1. The CDR3 consists of 15 residues. Germline V gene lookup returns CDR1 KGHDR and CDR2 SFDVKD. V gave up 4 bases and J gave up 9 bases; unmatched junction bases: 6. CDR3 residues: CATSEGQGAVRELFF. CDR3 sequence (DNA): TGTGCCACCAGTGAAGGACAGGGGGCAGTGAGGGAGCTGTTTTTT.

This clonotype has only a few counts. The chain joins TRBV5-4 to TRBJ2-2; a possible D gene is TRBD2 (5 bases). V was clipped by 2 bases and J by 2 bases, with 10 bases between them. The germline V gene encodes CDR1 SGHNT and CDR2 YYREEE (reference sequence). The CDR3 sequence is 15 residues long. CDR3 residues: CASSFSGRNTGELFF. DNA for the CDR3: TGTGCCAGCAGCTTCAGCGGACGCAACACCGGGGAGCTGTTTTTT.

This clonotype was recorded many times. This chain joins TRBV5-5 and TRBJ1-2, with D hard to call. V was shortened by 0 bases and J by 4 bases, with 13 bases between the two germline ends. The CDR3 is 15 amino acids. Per germline, CDR1 SGHKS and CDR2 YYEKEE (reference sequence). The CDR3 DNA follows: TGTGCCAGCAGCTTGGGGTATGCTTCTGGCTATGGCTACACCTTC. Translating gives CASSLGYASGYGYTF.

This clonotype was seen ten or more times. V and J are TRBV5-1 and TRBJ2-7; 7 bases map to TRBD1. The CDR3 is made up of 12 amino acids. Trimming at V came to 3 bases and at J to 5 bases, leaving 2 bases not matched to a gene. Germline V lookup: CDR1 SGHRS, CDR2 YFSETQ. CDR3 in amino acids: CASSWDRNEQYF. The CDR3, as DNA: TGCGCCAGCAGCTGGGACAGAAACGAGCAGTACTTC. Looking up the rest from reference TRBV5-1 and TRBJ2-7 gives the full variable domain: KAGVTQTPRYLIKTRGQQVTLSCSPISGHRSVSWYQQTPGQGLQFLFEYFSETQRNKGNFPGRFSGRQFSNSRSEMNVSTLELGDSALYLCASSWDRNEQYFGPGTRLTVT.

This clonotype has a count of ten or more. The genes are TRBV28 and TRBJ2-5; D gene ambiguous. Trimming took 4 bases from V and 4 from J, leaving 4 bases between them. The CDR3 totals 11 residues. Germline V gene sequence: CDR1 MDHEN, CDR2 SYDVKM. The CDR3 DNA reads TGTGCCAGCAGTTGGGGAGAGACCCAGTACTTC. Amino acids: CASSWGETQYF.

The V call is TRBV7-2, the J call TRBJ2-3; the D gene is possibly TRBD2 (5 bases). Trimming shortened V by 2 bases and J by 2 bases, and 11 bases separated the two germline ends. CDR3 length: 15 residues. Per germline, CDR1 SGHTA and CDR2 FQGNSA. The CDR3 loop is CASSLLAQNTDTQYF. The CDR3 nucleotides are TGTGCCAGCAGCTTACTAGCCCAAAACACAGATACGCAGTATTTT.

This clonotype was observed a handful of times. J is TRBJ2-1 and V is TRBV20-1; D possibly matches TRBD1 or TRBD2 (10 bases each). V dropped 3 bases and J dropped 0 bases, with 27 bases sitting between them. Germline V CDR1 and CDR2: DFQATT, SNEGSKA (reference sequence). The CDR3 spans 20 residues. CDR3 in DNA: TGCAGTGCTAGGCCGACAGGGGGCAATAGCGGGAGGACCTCCTACAATGAGCAGTTCTTC. The encoded protein is CSARPTGGNSGRTSYNEQFF.

The chain recombines TRBV10-3 with TRBJ1-5; the match to TRBD1 covers 7 bases. This CDR3 has 13 residues. The J segment lost 4 bases and the V segment lost 10 bases, leaving 7 bases of the junction unmatched. Germline V CDR1 and CDR2: ENHRY, SYGVKD. The DNA of the CDR3 is TGTGCCACCCGGGACAGCCAAAATCAGCCCCAGCATTTT. This gives the protein CATRDSQNQPQHF.

The chain links TRBV7-2 to TRBJ2-7, with D tentatively TRBD2 (5 bases). CDR3 length: 15 amino acids. Trimming pared 4 bases from V and 2 bases from J, leaving 15 bases between. CDR1 and CDR2 (germline): SGHTA, FQGNSA. In DNA, the CDR3 is TGTGCCAGCAGCTCCTATGGGCCGGGGACCTACGAGCAGTACTTC. This gives the protein CASSSYGPGTYEQYF.

The chain recombines TRBV5-1 with TRBJ1-1; D not certain. The CDR3 length is 13 residues. The V and J ends lost 0 bases and 6 bases respectively, with 9 bases between them. Per germline, CDR1 SGHRS and CDR2 YFSETQ. The CDR3 here is CASSLVPVAEAFF. CDR3 nucleotide sequence: TGCGCCAGCAGCTTGGTTCCGGTCGCTGAAGCTTTCTTT.